This T cell receptor beta chain was sequenced in a study of tumor and adjacent non-tumor tissue in lung cancer (dated by TCRdb to 2017 to 2018). Study-wide context: Patients with adenocarcinoma (approximately twelve), squamous cell carcinoma (2) and small cell lung cancer (1) were included in the cohort. Among the roughly 15 patients, ages ranged from about 30 to 85 years, some ten were men and 5 were women, and disease was TNM stage I to III. TCRbeta CDR3 sequencing was performed on a few dozen paired specimens, with one tumor sample and one normal lung sample collected per patient. The study compared bulk TCRbeta repertoires from lung tumor tissue and matched distant non-tumor lung tissue of about 14 lung cancer patients. In total, sequencing yielded 125,075,908 productive TCRbeta reads, which works out to an average of about 4.2 million reads per sample.

The germline ends are 17 bases apart after V is trimmed by 6 bases and J by 2 bases. CDR1 DFQATT and CDR2 SNEGSKA were looked up in the germline V gene (reference sequence). The CDR3 goes from the cysteine to the phenylalanine over 15 residues. Of all the DNA, just the CDR3 is kept, 45 bases in frame from base 1. The library was made by multiplex PCR. TCRdb names Illumina HiSeq 2500 as the instrument used. TCRbeta libraries were built by three rounds of nested PCR using primers (Table S4), following protocols modified from ARM-PCR. Before sequencing, PCR products of 200-500 bp were excised from the gel and purified with the QIAquick gel extraction kit. As for the authors' bioinformatics: Reads were cleaned with Trimmomatic, merged with FLASH into complete CDR3 sequences, and assigned to V(D)J germline segments with MiTCR. Clonal diversity was computed as the inverse Simpson's index with VDJtools. Productive reads were defined as in-frame sequences without a premature stop codon. TCRdb reanalyzed the raw reads on its own, using fastp at Q25 for trimming and MiXCR for clone calling, and kept in-frame beta chains. CDR3 protein sequences are deduplicated, and each keeps its most common genes and DNA. The V and J calls come from TCRdb's annotation, not from the publication. In this sample the table shows over 110,000 distinct CDR3 sequences, around 66% of which occur a single time. The ten largest clones capture around a sixth of the sample.

RNA was isolated from bulk unsorted tissue, and RNA quality was assessed with a NanoDrop ND-1000 and an Agilent 2100. Newly diagnosed lung cancer patients without prior chemotherapy who had been admitted for thoracic surgery in China between August and November 2014 were enrolled as donors. Anyone who had undergone radiotherapy or chemotherapy before, or who had another cancer at the same time, was left out of the study. Surgical tissue pieces of about 1-2.1 cm3 were preserved in RNAlater solution and were kept at -80 degrees C until use. Study-wide conclusions, independent of this receptor: TCR diversity was significantly higher in younger patients, and greater tumor TCR diversity was associated with shorter overall survival and shorter disease-free survival. TCR diversity (inverse Simpson) was significantly higher in tumor than in normal lung tissue (roughly 430 vs 170, P = 0.0075, Mann-Whitney U test). Neither the sequencing platform nor unique molecular identifiers are named or mentioned anywhere in the methods. A significantly larger cumulative share of the repertoire was made up by the top 100 clones in normal lung than in tumor tissue. Peripheral blood was not sequenced, so blood TCRbeta repertoires in these lung cancer patients were not examined. With only 15 patients in the cohort, the authors noted that larger samples and more detailed clinical data are needed.

About this clonotype: Its cognate antigen has yet to be identified. The sample holds no much larger clone one base away, and base qualities are not on file.

The clonotype comes from a man aged 60-69 years with small cell lung cancer. The specimen sequenced was lung tumor tissue. The rearrangement joined TRBV20-1 to TRBJ2-1; a tentative D match to TRBD1 spans 6 bases. The CDR3 sequence is CSAFRQESPYNEQFF. The DNA is as follows: TGCAGTGCCTTCCGACAGGAGAGCCCCTACAATGAGCAGTTCTTC.